The 25 T cell receptor beta chains given below trace back to one sample, sequenced in a study of blood T cell repertoires in COVID-19. Libraries were prepared by immunoSEQ multiplex PCR; TCRdb keeps only in-frame clonotypes and omits some of them. The sample carries about 350,000 clones, around 87% recorded once. The sequenced material came from PBMCs or T cells enriched from blood (not recorded which). Every receptor here comes from a woman in her 30s who had recovered from COVID-19.

The chain links TRBV4-3 to TRBJ2-1, with 9 bases that match TRBD1. Germline V gene data show CDR1 as LGHNA and CDR2 as YSLEER. Trimming took 4 bases from V and 6 from J; bases not matched to a gene: 7. This CDR3 contains 15 residues. CDR3 in DNA: TGCGCCAGCAGCCTCGGACAGGGGTCTAGCAATGAGCAGTTCTTC. Amino acid sequence: CASSLGQGSSNEQFF.

V is TRBV30 and J is TRBJ2-7, with D perhaps TRBD2 (7 bases). Between the trimmed V and J ends, which lost 6 bases and 1 base, there was a span of 13 bases. The germline CDR1 and CDR2 sequences are GTSNPN and SVGIG (reference sequence). CDR3 length equals 13 residues. DNA for the CDR3: TGTGCCTGCGGGGGGCGCGGGTCCTACGAGCAGTACTTC. This translates into CACGGRGSYEQYF.

In nucleotides, the CDR3 is TGTGCCAGTAGTATCCCGGGCGGACAGCATGGCGTTGTCCAGCATTTT. This sequence encodes CASSIPGGQHGVVQHF. The V and J genes are TRBV19 and TRBJ1-5; possibly TRBD1 for D (6 bases). CDR1 and CDR2 from the germline V gene are LNHDA and SQIVND (reference sequence). The CDR3 consists of 16 residues. Trimming stripped 3 bases from V and 12 bases from J, with 24 bases between.

In its sample, this clone was seen a few times. CDR3 nucleotides: TGTGCCAGCATAGCCAGACTAGCGGGGCCGTACGAGCAGTACTTC. It encodes CASIARLAGPYEQYF. This rearrangement joins TRBV2 to TRBJ2-7; 11 bases are shared with TRBD2. With 7 bases clipped from V and 4 bases from J, the junction kept 9 bases outside the gene matches. The germline V gene has CDR1 SNHLY and CDR2 FYNNEI. The CDR3 has 15 residues.

The genes are TRBV4-1 and TRBJ1-4, with D uncertain. V was pared by 6 bases and J by 0 bases, with 8 bases between. The CDR3 spans 14 residues. Germline values: CDR1 MGHRA, CDR2 YSYEKL. The CDR3 DNA follows: TGCGCCAGCAGTATTAGAGCAACTAATGAAAAACTGTTTTTT. This translates into CASSIRATNEKLFF.

As concerns this clone: One junction end does not reproduce the germline sequence, and a read error may be involved. This chain links TRBV2 with TRBJ1-6; D may be TRBD1 (5 bases). The V gene's germline CDR1 is SNHLY and CDR2 FYNNEI. The CDR3 extends over 13 amino acids. The CDR3 loop reads CASREDSYSPLHF. CDR3 DNA sequence: TGTGCCAGCAGAGAAGACAGTTATTCACCCCTCCACTTT.

The chain is built from TRBV6-5 and TRBJ2-3, with D unresolved. CDR1 is MNHEY and CDR2 is SVGAGI in the germline V gene. Trimming took 8 bases from V and 2 from J, leaving 8 bases between them. The CDR3 is 12 residues long. The CDR3 region has the DNA TGTGCCAGCCTGAGCGACACAGATACGCAGTATTTT. Residues: CASLSDTDTQYF.

The rearrangement uses TRBV29-1 and TRBJ1-1; no definite D call. Looked up from germline, CDR1 is SQVTM and CDR2 is ANQGSEA. There are 12 residues in the CDR3. V lost 5 bases and J 4 bases, leaving 11 bases between the germline ends. CDR3 loop: CSVTRWSTEAFF. CDR3 nucleotides: TGCAGCGTTACGCGGTGGAGCACTGAAGCTTTCTTT.

The chain links TRBV2 to TRBJ2-3, with unresolved D. This CDR3 contains 12 residues. The V gene lost 4 bases and the J gene lost 9 bases, with 11 bases spanning the gap. Germline CDR1 SNHLY, CDR2 FYNNEI. The CDR3 nucleotides are TGTGCCAGCAGTGTACTGCCGTCCACGCAGTATTTT. Translating it yields CASSVLPSTQYF.

The chain uses TRBV7-2 and TRBJ2-4, with 7 bases matching TRBD1. With 4 bases clipped from V and 0 bases from J, the junction kept 6 bases outside the gene matches. CDR3 length: 16 amino acids. Germline V gene lookup returns CDR1 SGHTA and CDR2 FQGNSA. This chain's CDR3 is CASSSPQGLAKNIQYF. CDR3 sequence (DNA): TGTGCCAGCAGCTCTCCACAGGGGCTAGCCAAAAACATTCAGTACTTC.

The chain joins TRBV1 to TRBJ1-3. TRBV1 is labeled a pseudogene. The CDR3 loop spans 16 amino acids. The CDR3 region has the DNA TGCACCAGCAGCCAAGCGGAGTCGGCGGGGGGAAACACCATATATTTT. Residues: CTSSQAESAGGNTIYF.

V is TRBV4-1 and J is TRBJ2-1; tentatively, D is TRBD2 (5 bases). Trimming left V 1 base short and J 7 bases short, with 11 bases between. The CDR3 loop spans 14 amino acids. Germline CDR1 and CDR2: MGHRA and YSYEKL. The CDR3 reads CASSQVFRGNEQFF. The CDR3 DNA is TGCGCCAGCAGCCAAGTTTTTCGGGGAAATGAGCAGTTCTTC.

The CDR3 bases are TGTGCCAGCAGCCTGGGACAGGGATTGGGCATTCAGTACTTC. Residues: CASSLGQGLGIQYF. This chain connects TRBV5-6 to TRBJ2-4; 9 bases map to TRBD1. This CDR3 region has 14 residues. V trimming: 4 bases; J trimming: 9 bases; junction bases outside the gene matches: 8. The germline gives CDR1 SGHDT, CDR2 YYEEEE. Combining the CDR3 with reference TRBV5-6 and TRBJ2-4 gives the whole variable domain DAGVTQSPTHLIKTRGQQVTLRCSPKSGHDTVSWYQQALGQGPQFIFQYYEEEERQRGNFPDRFSGHQFPNYSSELNVNALLLGDSALYLCASSLGQGLGIQYFGAGTRLSVL.

This clone was observed a few times. This rearrangement joins TRBV6-4 to TRBJ2-5, with unresolved D. Per the germline V gene, CDR1 is MRHNA and CDR2 is SNTAGT. This CDR3 region has 11 residues. Deletions cut 2 bases from V and 6 bases from J, with 4 bases between. The CDR3 reads CASSDLQTQYF. The DNA of the CDR3 is TGTGCCAGCAGTGACCTCCAGACCCAGTACTTC.

The chain links TRBV10-3 to TRBJ2-7; possibly TRBD2 for D (6 bases). In germline, CDR1 is ENHRY, CDR2 SYGVKD. This CDR3 contains 15 residues. V gave up 4 bases and J gave up 0 bases, with 13 bases separating them. The CDR3 nucleotides are TGTGCCATCAGTGGGGCGGGGCTTAGCTCCTACGAGCAGTACTTC. Its protein product is CAISGAGLSSYEQYF.

The sample holds a few counts of this clone. The chain couples TRBV29-1 to TRBJ2-7; no clear D gene. Germline V gives CDR1 SQVTM, CDR2 ANQGSEA. Trimming left V 3 bases short and J 3 bases short, with 6 bases between. This CDR3 has 11 residues. The CDR3 bases are TGCAGCGTTGATGGGCTCTACGAGCAGTACTTC. Protein product: CSVDGLYEQYF.

The chain joins TRBV10-3 to TRBJ1-4; D might be TRBD1 (5 bases). Trimming stripped 6 bases from V and 7 bases from J, with 24 bases between. Germline V gene lookup returns CDR1 ENHRY and CDR2 SYGVKD. The length of the CDR3 is 17 residues. This CDR3 is CAISRLDIKTLGEKLFF. CDR3 bases: TGTGCCATCAGCCGTCTGGACATAAAAACTCTGGGTGAAAAACTGTTTTTT.

V usage is TRBV19 and J usage is TRBJ2-6; D is perhaps TRBD1 (5 bases). Trimming cost V 7 bases and J 2 bases, with 18 bases left between them. Germline assignment: CDR1 LNHDA and CDR2 SQIVND (reference sequence). The CDR3 has 17 amino acids. DNA for the CDR3: TGTGCCAGTATGATTACGGCAGGGCTCGCTGGGGCCAACGTCCTGACTTTC. As protein: CASMITAGLAGANVLTF.

This chain connects TRBV29-1 to TRBJ1-1, with 7 positions matching TRBD1. Losses at the gene ends were 6 bases for V and 1 base for J; bases not matched to a gene: 8. This CDR3 spans 14 amino acids. Germline V gene sequence: CDR1 SQVTM, CDR2 ANQGSEA. The CDR3 DNA reads as TGCAGCGTCGCTCTCACAGGGGAGAACACTGAAGCTTTCTTT. This encodes CSVALTGENTEAFF. Full variable domain (outside the CDR3, taken from reference TRBV29-1 and TRBJ1-1): SAVISQKPSRDICQRGTSLTIQCQVDSQVTMMFWYRQQPGQSLTLIATANQGSEATYESGFVIDKFPISRPNLTFSTLTVSNMSPEDSSIYLCSVALTGENTEAFFGQGTRLTVV.

The V and J genes are TRBV10-3 and TRBJ1-2; maybe TRBD1 (5 bases). CDR3 length: 15 residues. The germline gives CDR1 ENHRY, CDR2 SYGVKD. V lost 10 bases and J lost 3, with 21 bases in between. The CDR3 spells CATTEGRPEYYGYTF. CDR3 in DNA: TGTGCCACCACAGAGGGGAGGCCCGAGTACTATGGCTACACCTTC.

The chain recombines TRBV5-1 with TRBJ1-1; 7 nucleotides align to TRBD1. The CDR3 sequence is 14 residues long. V gave up 9 bases and J gave up 3 bases; unmatched junction bases: 11. Per germline, CDR1 SGHRS and CDR2 YFSETQ. CDR3 sequence: CATRQGGGYTEAFF. CDR3 coding DNA: TGCGCCACGAGACAGGGAGGTGGGTACACTGAAGCTTTCTTT.

The rearrangement uses TRBV5-1 and TRBJ1-6; D not resolved. The CDR3 has 14 residues. Per the germline V gene, CDR1 is SGHRS and CDR2 is YFSETQ. Trimming shortened V by 0 bases and J by 7 bases, and 8 bases separated the two germline ends. CDR3 sequence: CASSLGERNSPLHF. DNA of the CDR3: TGCGCCAGCAGCTTGGGGGAGAGGAATTCACCCCTCCACTTT.

This clone was found once. V is TRBV7-9 and J is TRBJ1-5, with 10 bases identical to TRBD1. Germline V lookup: CDR1 SEHNR, CDR2 FQNEAQ (reference sequence). V was pared by 0 bases and J by 4 bases, with 6 bases of the junction left unmatched. The CDR3 contains 17 residues. The CDR3, as DNA: TGTGCCAGCAGCTTAGCAGCCGCGGGACAGGGGAATCAGCCCCAGCATTTT. Amino acid sequence: CASSLAAAGQGNQPQHF.

Only a few counts were recorded for this clone. The chain recombines TRBV29-1 with TRBJ1-1; 7 bases are shared with TRBD1. Unmatched junction bases numbered 6, after V lost 7 bases and J lost 1 base. From germline, CDR1 is SQVTM and CDR2 ANQGSEA. CDR3 length: 13 amino acids. The CDR3 is CSAWGQTNTEAFF. CDR3 sequence (DNA): TGCAGCGCGTGGGGACAGACGAACACTGAAGCTTTCTTT.

This clone occurred once. This chain connects TRBV27 to TRBJ1-1; 11 bases fit TRBD1. Germline V CDR1 and CDR2: MNHEY, SMNVEV (reference sequence). CDR3 size: 15 residues. With V trimmed by 5 bases and J by 5 bases, 7 bases remained unmatched. CDR3 amino acids: CASSGDRGIRTEAFF. The CDR3 DNA reads as TGTGCCAGCAGTGGGGACAGGGGGATCCGGACTGAAGCTTTCTTT.